The clone carrying this TCR beta chain was seen a handful of times. The record originates from a study of blood T cell repertoires in COVID-19. Study information: Sources were T cells, B-cell-depleted T cells, or PBMCs; the material itself was cDNA or gDNA.

Under the authors' procedure: Scientists estimated how many nucleated cells there were by amplifying reference gene primers. Only in-frame clones appear in the TCRdb table, and some are missing; sequencing was by immunoSEQ multiplex PCR. V and J calls plus clone size are reproduced from that table; the DNA served to infer D and trimming. Here the sample spans hundreds of thousands of clones, roughly 86% being singletons. Cohorts were based on clinical histories the participants reported. Sequencing was carried out using PBMCs or T cells enriched from blood (not recorded which). The source is a woman aged 40 to 50 with acute COVID-19.

The CDR3 DNA sequence: TGTGCCAGCAGCACCTTGACAGGGTCCTACGAGCAGTACTTC. This encodes CASSTLTGSYEQYF. The V call is TRBV5-4, the J call TRBJ2-7; 7 nucleotides match TRBD1. With 4 bases clipped from V and 1 base from J, the junction kept 5 bases outside the gene matches. This CDR3 region has 14 residues. Germline V gene lookup returns CDR1 SGHNT and CDR2 YYREEE (reference sequence).